This is a list of T cell receptor beta chains from one sample in a study of shared clonotypes between healthy human individuals. Sequencing was performed with immunoSEQ multiplex PCR; in TCRdb, only in-frame clones are kept and a portion is missing. This sample has approximately 1.9 million clones, with around 93% found just once. The sequenced sample consisted of naive CD8+ T cells from PBMCs. The receptor set was obtained from a man aged 18 to 30 in good health. Some clones in this sample may be carry-over from other donors' samples. Both conserved end residues are part of each CDR3. Each record gives: clone size, J gene, V gene, CDR3 protein. Size is stated for part of the rows, as once, few or many counts, or as a class when the clone is expanded.

- TRBJ2-1 TRBV27 CASKVSSGRAIVDDEQFF
- TRBJ2-6 TRBV9 CASSVTIREPDSGANVLTF
- TRBJ1-1 TRBV27 CASSSSTGEVNTEAFF
- TRBJ2-2 TRBV10-1 CANHTGLNTGELFF
- TRBJ2-2 TRBV7-3 CASSHVAGQKNTGELFF
- TRBJ1-4 TRBV2 CASSVARNEKLFF
- TRBJ2-7 TRBV30 CAWSVELAGGEQYF
- TRBJ2-1 TRBV9 CASSSHRGSYNEQFF
- TRBJ2-1 TRBV5-6 CASSLILSGEQFF
- TRBJ1-2 TRBV7-2 CASSPLGGGGTDGYTF
- TRBJ1-2 TRBV28 CASNSGIFRVGDYGYTF
- TRBJ1-2 TRBV13 CASSLGRSYGYTF
- TRBJ2-3 TRBV5-8 CASSLRGASTDTQYF
- TRBJ1-2 TRBV7-2 CASSNPRELNYGYTF
- TRBJ2-7 TRBV28 CASSSSGRYEQYF
- TRBJ1-2 TRBV6-5 CASSTRTGRVKGYTF
- TRBJ2-3 TRBV5-6 CASSPDIGPDTQYF
- TRBJ2-1 TRBV7-3 CASSVGAGGPNEQFF
- TRBJ2-7 TRBV7-9 CASSYSGQYEQYF
- TRBJ1-1 TRBV9 CASSVMNTEAFF
- TRBJ2-7 TRBV7-2 CASSRIGLVYEQYF
- TRBJ2-6 TRBV29-1 CSVEGTVTSGANVLTF
- TRBJ2-1 TRBV6-5 CASRSGTTYNEQFF
- TRBJ2-7 TRBV9 CASSVEASWGTGSEQYF
- TRBJ2-3 TRBV4-3 CASSQELAGDTQYF
- TRBJ2-1 TRBV19 CASSDSLHVNEQFF
- TRBJ1-1 TRBV2 CASSPGQGTEAFF
- TRBJ2-2 TRBV5-6 CASSLGTAGTGELFF
- TRBJ2-7 TRBV27 CASSLREGKKDEQYF
few TRBJ1-1 TRBV13 CASSLSSTGRRAFF
- TRBJ1-5 TRBV28 CASRYIREDIFEPQHF
- TRBJ2-3 TRBV9 CASSVTILPGDTQYF
- TRBJ2-1 TRBV15 CATSPMEGSPEQFF
- TRBJ2-1 TRBV6-5 CASSYSSGGGNEQFF